The source of this T cell receptor beta chain is a study of blood T cell repertoires in COVID-19. The repertoire was sequenced with immunoSEQ multiplex PCR; TCRdb's copy has only in-frame clones and lacks some. The sample shows 70,000 to 95,000 clones, approximately 80% of them seen only once. The CDR3 spans 11 residues. Germline V lookup: CDR1 ENHRY, CDR2 SYGVKD. With 4 bases removed from V and 6 bases from J, the gap between germline ends came to 6 bases. J is TRBJ1-2 and V is TRBV10-3, with D perhaps TRBD1 (6 bases). The TCR comes from a woman aged 45 to 65 with acute or convalescent COVID-19. The specimen was peripheral blood. CDR3 sequence: CAISAGDGYTF. The DNA for the CDR3 is TGTGCCATCAGTGCAGGGGATGGCTACACCTTC.